This T cell receptor beta chain was observed in a study of blood T cell repertoires in COVID-19. Clones were read by immunoSEQ multiplex PCR, and TCRdb kept only the in-frame ones, dropping some. The table includes over 100,000 clones, more than 60% detected once. Germline V CDR1 and CDR2: SSHAT, FNYEAQ (reference sequence). The CDR3 loop spans 17 amino acids. Deletions cut 5 bases from V and 0 bases from J, with 16 bases between. The sequenced material came from peripheral blood. The J gene is TRBJ2-2, the V gene TRBV7-7; D is perhaps TRBD2 (6 bases). This receptor was taken from a woman in her seventies with acute or convalescent COVID-19. In DNA, the CDR3 is TGTGCCAGCAGCCCTTTACTGAGACTAGCGAACACCGGGGAGCTGTTTTTT. It encodes CASSPLLRLANTGELFF.